These T cell receptor beta chains were read from a single sample in a study of vaccination effects on CD4 cells after COVID-19. Profiling relied on immunoSEQ multiplex PCR, and the TCRdb table lists in-frame clones only, not all of them. The sample lists about 43,000 clones; around 78% were seen once. The antigens these receptors bind are not known. Sequences were derived from CD4+ T cells from PBMCs cultured with SARS-CoV-2 spike peptides, sampled before COVID-19 vaccination. These receptors were collected from a human donor who received a COVID-19 vaccine. CDR3s include the opening cysteine and the closing phenylalanine or tryptophan. Each record gives: clone size, D gene, J gene, V gene, CDR3 protein, CDR3 DNA. The D gene is left open where the match is weak. Clone size is stated in some rows and not others, as once, few, many or a class when expanded.

clone size: -; D gene: TRBD2; J gene: TRBJ2-5; V gene: TRBV9; CDR3 protein: CASSLRTSWRETQYF; CDR3 DNA: TGTGCCAGCAGCTTAAGGACTAGTTGGCGAGAGACCCAGTACTTC
clone size: few; D gene: TRBD1; J gene: TRBJ1-1; V gene: TRBV6-5; CDR3 protein: CASRAPGQGNTEAFF; CDR3 DNA: TGTGCCAGCAGGGCACCGGGACAGGGGAACACTGAAGCTTTCTTT
clone size: -; D gene: -; J gene: TRBJ2-1; V gene: TRBV18; CDR3 protein: CASSLRDVNRVVSYNEQFF; CDR3 DNA: TGTGCCAGCTCACTACGAGACGTTAACAGGGTGGTTTCCTACAATGAGCAGTTCTTC
clone size: -; D gene: TRBD1; J gene: TRBJ2-5; V gene: TRBV5-1; CDR3 protein: CASSRGQPKETQYF; CDR3 DNA: TGCGCCAGCAGCCGGGGACAGCCCAAAGAGACCCAGTACTTC
clone size: -; D gene: -; J gene: TRBJ2-5; V gene: TRBV5-1; CDR3 protein: CASSLGPAETQYF; CDR3 DNA: TGCGCCAGCAGCTTGGGGCCGGCGGAGACCCAGTACTTC
clone size: -; D gene: -; J gene: TRBJ2-1; V gene: TRBV6-2/TRBV6-3; CDR3 protein: CASSYSGGQVGEQFF; CDR3 DNA: TGTGCCAGCAGTTACTCGGGGGGGCAAGTCGGTGAGCAGTTCTTC
clone size: -; D gene: TRBD2; J gene: TRBJ2-3; V gene: TRBV18; CDR3 protein: CASSGTRGGDTQYF; CDR3 DNA: TGTGCCAGCTCCGGGACTAGGGGTGGAGATACGCAGTATTTT
clone size: -; D gene: -; J gene: TRBJ2-5; V gene: TRBV6-6; CDR3 protein: CASSYSRETQYF; CDR3 DNA: TGTGCCAGCAGTTACTCGAGGGAGACCCAGTACTTC
clone size: -; D gene: -; J gene: TRBJ2-3; V gene: TRBV24-1; CDR3 protein: CATSEVTDTQYF; CDR3 DNA: TGTGCCACCAGTGAGGTGACAGATACGCAGTATTTT
clone size: -; D gene: TRBD1; J gene: TRBJ2-3; V gene: TRBV6-5; CDR3 protein: CASSLQGARSDTQYF; CDR3 DNA: TGTGCCAGCAGCCTCCAGGGGGCGCGCTCAGATACGCAGTATTTT
clone size: -; D gene: -; J gene: TRBJ2-5; V gene: TRBV4-1; CDR3 protein: CASSQQGETQYF; CDR3 DNA: TGCGCCAGCAGCCAACAGGGGGAGACCCAGTACTTC
clone size: once; D gene: -; J gene: TRBJ1-1; V gene: TRBV7-8; CDR3 protein: CASSSQTGLGTEAFF; CDR3 DNA: TGTGCCAGCAGCTCTCAGACAGGTCTTGGCACTGAAGCTTTCTTT
clone size: -; D gene: TRBD2; J gene: TRBJ2-1; V gene: TRBV14; CDR3 protein: CASSHSGGGRAEQFF; CDR3 DNA: TGTGCCAGCAGCCACTCGGGGGGGGGCCGTGCCGAGCAGTTCTTC
clone size: -; D gene: -; J gene: TRBJ2-6; V gene: TRBV7-3; CDR3 protein: CASSITTASGANVLTF; CDR3 DNA: TGTGCCAGCAGCATAACAACAGCCTCTGGGGCCAACGTCCTGACTTTC
clone size: -; D gene: -; J gene: TRBJ2-5; V gene: TRBV7-2; CDR3 protein: CASSSGGLALETQYF; CDR3 DNA: TGTGCCAGCAGCTCCGGCGGGCTAGCGTTAGAGACCCAGTACTTC
clone size: few; D gene: TRBD1; J gene: TRBJ2-3; V gene: TRBV30; CDR3 protein: CAWSQRTGRGDTQYF; CDR3 DNA: TGTGCCTGGAGCCAGCGGACAGGGCGGGGAGATACGCAGTATTTT
clone size: -; D gene: TRBD2; J gene: TRBJ2-5; V gene: TRBV6-2/TRBV6-3; CDR3 protein: CASSYSGLAGPETQYF; CDR3 DNA: TGTGCCAGCAGTTACTCGGGACTAGCGGGGCCAGAGACCCAGTACTTC
clone size: once; D gene: TRBD2; J gene: TRBJ2-3; V gene: TRBV6-6; CDR3 protein: CASSRQSGTSGVITDTQYF; CDR3 DNA: TGTGCCAGCAGTCGACAATCCGGGACTAGCGGGGTAATAACAGATACGCAGTATTTT
clone size: -; D gene: -; J gene: TRBJ2-2; V gene: TRBV28; CDR3 protein: CASSLVKAGATNTGELFF; CDR3 DNA: TGTGCCAGCAGTTTAGTTAAGGCCGGGGCGACGAACACCGGGGAGCTGTTTTTT
clone size: -; D gene: -; J gene: TRBJ2-5; V gene: TRBV7-2; CDR3 protein: CASSSNRIGQETQYF; CDR3 DNA: TGTGCCAGCAGCTCGAATCGTATAGGCCAAGAGACCCAGTACTTC
clone size: -; D gene: -; J gene: TRBJ2-6; V gene: TRBV9; CDR3 protein: CASSVPGISGANVLTF; CDR3 DNA: TGTGCCAGCAGCGTACCAGGGATATCTGGGGCCAACGTCCTGACTTTC
clone size: few; D gene: -; J gene: TRBJ1-5; V gene: TRBV27; CDR3 protein: CASSAVGAQPQHF; CDR3 DNA: TGTGCCAGCAGCGCCGTTGGGGCCCAGCCCCAGCATTTT
clone size: -; D gene: -; J gene: TRBJ1-6; V gene: TRBV3-1/TRBV3-2; CDR3 protein: CASSQEGAQKNSPLHF; CDR3 DNA: TGTGCCAGCAGCCAAGAAGGGGCCCAGAAGAATTCACCCCTCCACTTT
clone size: once; D gene: -; J gene: TRBJ1-4; V gene: TRBV10-3; CDR3 protein: CGSTGTLNEKLFF; CDR3 DNA: TGTGGGAGCACAGGGACCCTTAATGAAAAACTGTTTTTT
clone size: -; D gene: -; J gene: TRBJ1-1; V gene: TRBV4-2; CDR3 protein: CASSQENGNTEAFF; CDR3 DNA: TGTGCCAGCAGCCAAGAAAACGGGAACACTGAAGCTTTCTTT
clone size: -; D gene: -; J gene: TRBJ1-5; V gene: TRBV18; CDR3 protein: CASSTGNQPQHF; CDR3 DNA: TGTGCCAGCTCTACCGGCAATCAGCCCCAGCATTTT